This TCR beta chain was captured by sequencing in a study of T cells in Graves' hyperthyroidism and ophthalmopathy. Study conclusions and caveats: With a median lead of approximately 6 months before onset, the model predicted ophthalmopathy.

Lactation, pregnancy, other autoimmune disease or uncontrolled infection excluded patients. TCR beta CDR3 region amplification was performed from RNA transcripts. HTBI primers were employed in a first-round RT-PCR of the TCR CDR3. TCRdb re-analysed the multiplex PCR reads in MiXCR, keeping a single row per CDR3 protein. The table has 300,000 to 400,000 distinct CDR3 sequences, around 13% seen once; the top ten hold roughly a fifth. The germline gives CDR1 DFQATT, CDR2 SNEGSKA (reference sequence). CDR3 length: 14 amino acids. V trimming: 1 base; J trimming: 6 bases; junction bases outside the gene matches: 5. A note on this clonotype: Antigen unknown.

This clonotype originated in a woman in her twenties or thirties with Graves' ophthalmopathy. Specimen: blood. The chain couples TRBV20-1 to TRBJ2-7; 11 bases agree with TRBD1. Written as DNA, the CDR3 is TGCAGTGCTAGAGCTTCGGACAGGGGGCTCGAGCAGTACTTC. This sequence encodes CSARASDRGLEQYF.